The 30 T cell receptor beta chains below all came from one sample that was sequenced in a study of regulatory T cells in long-lasting Graves disease. Construction of the TCR beta libraries employed iRepertoire HTBI primers in conjunction with Arm-PCR of CDR3 regions. One entry per CDR3 protein, called by TCRdb with MiXCR from the multiplex PCR reads. Among 400,000 to 500,000 distinct CDR3 sequences listed, roughly 17% were seen once. Sample time point: newly diagnosed GD, antithyroid drugs for less than 3 months. The TCR library was made from RNA that had been extracted from PBMCs in TRIzol. Another study also made use of these data, one on T cells in Graves' hyperthyroidism and ophthalmopathy.

The source material was peripheral blood mononuclear cells (PBMCs), sampled at new diagnosis, from a patient treated with antithyroid drugs. The receptors derive from a woman aged 18-30 years with Graves disease.

In its sample, this clonotype was seen a few times. This chain links TRBV20-1 with TRBJ2-2; D is uncertain. V was cut by 3 bases and J by 5 bases, with 10 bases left in between. There are 13 residues in the CDR3. From germline, CDR1 is DFQATT and CDR2 SNEGSKA (reference sequence). CDR3 region: CSARIVGTGELFF. Here the CDR3 DNA reads TGCAGTGCTAGGATAGTAGGAACCGGGGAGCTGTTTTTT.

V usage is TRBV19 and J usage is TRBJ2-4; 10 nucleotides align to TRBD2. CDR1 is LNHDA and CDR2 is SQIVND in the germline V gene (reference sequence). Trimming at V came to 5 bases and at J to 2 bases, leaving 3 bases not matched to a gene. The CDR3 is made up of 15 amino acids. This CDR3 reads CASSVAGGSKNIQYF. CDR3 nucleotide sequence: TGTGCCAGTAGTGTAGCGGGGGGCTCCAAAAACATTCAGTACTTC. Variable domain in full (rest from reference TRBV19 and TRBJ2-4): DGGITQSPKYLFRKEGQNVTLSCEQNLNHDAMYWYRQDPGQGLRLIYYSQIVNDFQKGDIAEGYSVSREKKESFPLTVTSAQKNPTAFYLCASSVAGGSKNIQYFGAGTRLSVL.

This clonotype was detected only a few times. The V and J genes are TRBV13 and TRBJ2-2; a weak D match, TRBD2 (6 bases). The CDR3 is 15 amino acids. V was pared by 4 bases and J by 7 bases, with 16 bases between. Per germline, CDR1 PRHDT and CDR2 FYEKMQ (reference sequence). CDR3 coding DNA: TGTGCCAGCAGCTACCTAGCGCCCGTAGGCGGGGAGCTGTTTTTT. Its protein product is CASSYLAPVGGELFF.

This clonotype was observed once. The CDR3 DNA is TGTGCCAGCAGCGTAGAGGACAGGCAACACGAGCAGTACTTC. Protein: CASSVEDRQHEQYF. J is TRBJ2-7 and V is TRBV9; 7 bases align to TRBD1. Germline values: CDR1 SGDLS, CDR2 YYNGEE. The CDR3 totals 14 residues. After removal of 0 bases from V and 5 bases from J, the junction contained 5 bases not matched to a gene.

This clonotype was counted between two and nine times. This chain joins TRBV20-1 and TRBJ1-5; weak D call: TRBD1 (5 bases). Germline CDR1 DFQATT, CDR2 SNEGSKA (reference sequence). Trimming removed 6 bases from V and 2 bases from J, with 17 bases in between. CDR3 size: 15 residues. CDR3 DNA: TGCAGTGCCCCTGTGCAGGGCCTGGGCAATCAGCCCCAGCATTTT. This gives the protein CSAPVQGLGNQPQHF.

V usage is TRBV12-3 or TRBV12-4 and J usage is TRBJ1-2, with D perhaps TRBD1 (5 bases). CDR3 length: 14 residues. The ends were cut back, 7 bases at V and 5 bases at J, with 17 bases in the middle. CDR3 nucleotides: TGTGCCAGCATCCATTCTGGTAGGGGATATGGCTACACCTTC. Its protein product is CASIHSGRGYGYTF.

Turning to this clonotype: Just one base apart from a much larger clone, this may be a read error. V gene TRBV12-3 or TRBV12-4 combines with J gene TRBJ2-5; no clear D. This CDR3 is 13 amino acids long. The CDR3 coding sequence is TGTGCCGGCAGTTTTCTGGAAGAAGAGACCCAGTACTTC. This encodes CAGSFLEEETQYF.

This clonotype has ten or more counts. J is TRBJ2-1 and V is TRBV7-2; D gene ambiguous. Trimming left V 5 bases short and J 9 bases short, with 14 bases between. This CDR3 is 13 amino acids long. Germline values: CDR1 SGHTA, CDR2 FQGNSA. CDR3 in amino acids: CASSIQQRSEQFF. The CDR3 nucleotides are TGTGCCAGCAGCATACAGCAGAGGAGTGAGCAGTTCTTC. Together with reference TRBV7-2 and TRBJ2-1, the CDR3 gives the full variable domain: GAGVSQSPSNKVTEKGKDVELRCDPISGHTALYWYRQSLGQGLEFLIYFQGNSAPDKSGLPSDRFSAERTGGSVSTLTIQRTQQEDSAVYLCASSIQQRSEQFFGPGTRLTVL.

This clonotype was recorded many times. This chain connects TRBV12-3 or TRBV12-4 to TRBJ2-7; no firm D call. The CDR3 has 13 amino acids. V was clipped by 2 bases and J by 1 base, with 6 bases between them. The CDR3 coding sequence is TGTGCCAGCAGTTTACCGACTTCCTACGAGCAGTACTTC. It specifies CASSLPTSYEQYF.

Here the CDR3 DNA reads TGTGCCAGCAGCCAGTGGGGTTACGAGCAGTACTTC. Encoded protein: CASSQWGYEQYF. This chain connects TRBV28 to TRBJ2-7, with D hard to call. The germline V gene encodes CDR1 MDHEN and CDR2 SYDVKM. This CDR3 is 12 amino acids long. V shed 6 bases and J shed 4 bases, with 10 bases lying between them.

This clonotype turned up a few times. The CDR3 nucleotides read TGCGCCAGCAGCCCTACTAGCGGGAGTGCCAAAAACATTCAGTACTTC. The encoded protein is CASSPTSGSAKNIQYF. The chain couples TRBV4-1 to TRBJ2-4; 11 nucleotides agree with TRBD2. CDR1 MGHRA and CDR2 YSYEKL come from the germline V gene. Trimming took 4 bases from V and 1 from J; bases not matched to a gene: 3. The CDR3 runs 16 residues.

This clonotype appeared many times. The V call is TRBV24-1, the J call TRBJ1-2, with 8 nucleotides matching TRBD1. The germline gives CDR1 KGHDR, CDR2 SFDVKD. With 3 bases clipped from V and 8 bases from J, the junction kept 7 bases outside the gene matches. This CDR3 has 14 amino acids. In nucleotides, the CDR3 is TGTGCCACCAGTGATGTCGACAGGGGCTACGGCTACACCTTC. It translates to CATSDVDRGYGYTF.

This clonotype was counted a few times. V is TRBV30 and J is TRBJ2-3; D call uncertain. Germline CDR1 is GTSNPN and CDR2 is SVGIG (reference sequence). The V gene lost 0 bases and the J gene lost 2 bases, with 6 bases spanning the gap. The CDR3 contains 13 residues. The CDR3 coding sequence is TGTGCCTGGAGTGTTAGCTACACAGATACGCAGTATTTT. Encoded protein: CAWSVSYTDTQYF.

This clonotype was seen repeatedly, ten times or more. The chain couples TRBV7-8 to TRBJ2-3, with 10 bases lining up with TRBD2. From germline, CDR1 is SGHVS and CDR2 FQNEAQ. CDR3 length equals 16 residues. J gave up 2 bases and V 2 bases, and 4 bases lay outside the gene matches. CDR3 DNA sequence: TGTGCCAGCAGCTTACAACTAGCGGGGATCACAGATACGCAGTATTTT. It is translated as CASSLQLAGITDTQYF. The full variable domain, rest sourced from reference TRBV7-8 and TRBJ2-3, is GAGVSQSPRYKVAKRGQDVALRCDPISGHVSLFWYQQALGQGPEFLTYFQNEAQLDKSGLPSDRFFAERPEGSVSTLKIQRTQQEDSAVYLCASSLQLAGITDTQYFGPGTRLTVL.

This clonotype was recorded at least ten times. V is TRBV3-1 and J is TRBJ1-6, with 7 positions matching TRBD1. CDR1 and CDR2 (germline): LGHDT, YNNKEL (reference sequence). J gave up 7 bases and V 4 bases, and 10 bases lay outside the gene matches. The CDR3 extends over 16 amino acids. DNA for the CDR3: TGTGCCAGCAGCCCCCCTTGGGCGACAGGGAATTCACCCCTCCACTTT. Its protein product is CASSPPWATGNSPLHF.

This clonotype has just a few counts. This rearrangement joins TRBV11-3 to TRBJ2-1, with 10 nucleotides matching TRBD2. J lost 9 bases, V lost 6 bases, and 11 bases had no gene match. The CDR3 length is 15 residues. Germline CDR1 reads SGHNT; CDR2 reads YENEEA. For the CDR3, the DNA is TGTGCCAGCAGTGCCCCCAGCGGGAGGGCATTTGAGCAGTTCTTC. Translation gives CASSAPSGRAFEQFF.

This clonotype came up many times. The chain uses TRBV13 and TRBJ1-1; 8 nucleotides align to TRBD1. This CDR3 is built from 16 residues. After removal of 5 bases from V and 1 base from J, the junction contained 9 bases not matched to a gene. Germline V gives CDR1 PRHDT, CDR2 FYEKMQ (reference sequence). CDR3 in amino acids: CASSDGQGGWNTEAFF. CDR3 coding DNA: TGTGCCAGCAGCGACGGACAGGGCGGTTGGAACACTGAAGCTTTCTTT.

The CDR3 coding sequence is TGTGCCAGCAGTTTAAGTTATCGTCGTCCTGAAAAACTGTTTTTT. Its protein is CASSLSYRRPEKLFF. The J gene is TRBJ1-4, the V gene TRBV28, with D hard to call. Per germline, CDR1 MDHEN and CDR2 SYDVKM. This CDR3 comprises 15 residues. V was cut by 2 bases and J by 7 bases, with 14 bases left in between.

This chain joins TRBV6-2 or TRBV6-3 and TRBJ2-1, with 7 nucleotides matching TRBD1. CDR3 length: 16 amino acids. Looked up from germline, CDR1 is MNHEY and CDR2 is SVGEGT. J lost 1 base, V lost 8 bases, and 11 bases had no gene match. In DNA, the CDR3 is TGTGCCAGCTCCACGGTGGACAGGTGGTCCTACAATGAGCAGTTCTTC. Translated: CASSTVDRWSYNEQFF.

Ten or more counts support this clonotype. This sequence joins TRBV6-1 and TRBJ2-4, with D uncertain. Germline V gene sequence: CDR1 MNHNS, CDR2 SASEGT. V was clipped by 3 bases and J by 0 bases, with 15 bases between them. This CDR3 has 17 residues. This CDR3 is CASSENALWSAKNIQYF. CDR3 in DNA: TGTGCCAGCAGTGAGAATGCTCTGTGGTCAGCCAAAAACATTCAGTACTTC.

This clonotype was seen ten or more times. J is TRBJ2-1 and V is TRBV9, with 8 positions matching TRBD1. V lost 2 bases to trimming and J lost 3 bases; unmatched junction nucleotides: 4. Germline V gene lookup returns CDR1 SGDLS and CDR2 YYNGEE. CDR3 length equals 15 residues. The CDR3 protein is CASSVGTGHYNEQFF. The CDR3, as DNA: TGTGCCAGCAGCGTGGGGACAGGACACTACAATGAGCAGTTCTTC.

This clonotype came up a few times. This chain links TRBV25-1 with TRBJ1-3; D is ambiguous. V gave up 4 bases and J gave up 0 bases, with 13 bases separating them. This CDR3 region has 16 residues. Germline CDR1 and CDR2: MGHDK and SYGVNS. CDR3 residues: CASSGWLSYSGNTIYF. The CDR3 bases are TGTGCCAGCAGTGGGTGGCTATCATACTCTGGAAACACCATATATTTT.

As concerns this clonotype: Just one base apart from a much larger clone, this may be a read error. The CDR3 ends on some other residue instead of the conserved phenylalanine or tryptophan, so this is likely a read error. This chain links TRBV24-1 with TRBJ2-5; D is undetermined. Germline V CDR1 and CDR2: KGHDR, SFDVKD. Trimming removed 5 bases at V and 1 base at J, with 1 base between. There are 11 residues in the CDR3. CDR3 in DNA: TGTGCCACCAGTGCCCAAGAGACCCAGTACTCC. Translating gives CATSAQETQYS.

This clonotype was observed many times. The chain recombines TRBV28 with TRBJ2-7, with D perhaps matching TRBD1 (6 bases). Germline CDR1 is MDHEN and CDR2 is SYDVKM. CDR3 length equals 15 residues. V was cut by 5 bases and J by 3 bases, with 17 bases left in between. CDR3: CASSPLGQRIYEQYF. The CDR3 DNA reads as TGTGCCAGCAGTCCCCTCGGACAGCGAATCTACGAGCAGTACTTC.

This clonotype was detected ten times or more. The gene calls are TRBV11-3 and TRBJ2-7; D is possibly TRBD1 or TRBD2 (5 bases each). Germline values: CDR1 SGHNT, CDR2 YENEEA. Trimming removed 1 base from V and 2 bases from J, with 12 bases in between. The CDR3 runs to 15 residues. The CDR3 sequence is CASSLGWDPTYEQYF. The CDR3 nucleotides are TGTGCCAGCAGCTTAGGGTGGGACCCAACCTACGAGCAGTACTTC.

This clonotype has a count of ten or more. The chain joins TRBV6-5 to TRBJ2-7; TRBD1 matches at 8 bases. Germline CDR1 MNHEY, CDR2 SVGAGI. This CDR3 region has 15 residues. Losses at the gene ends were 0 bases for V and 2 bases for J; bases not matched to a gene: 3. The CDR3, as DNA: TGTGCCAGCAGTTACTCGGGGACAGGCCCCTACGAGCAGTACTTC. Translated, it gives CASSYSGTGPYEQYF.

This clonotype was counted between two and nine times. This likely comes from a read error, as the CDR3 has no conserved phenylalanine or tryptophan at its end. The chain has TRBV11-2 and TRBJ2-1; 8 bases are shared with TRBD2. V shed 2 bases, J shed 0 bases, and the junction held 3 bases outside the gene matches. This CDR3 is built from 16 residues. Germline lookup yields CDR1 SGHAT and CDR2 FQNNGV. The CDR3 loop reads CASSLSGTSSYNEQFL. In nucleotides, the CDR3 is TGTGCCAGCAGCTTATCAGGGACTAGCTCCTACAATGAGCAGTTCCTC.

This clonotype was recorded at least ten times. The V and J genes are TRBV12-3 or TRBV12-4 and TRBJ1-1; D remains unclear. There are 14 residues in the CDR3. V gave up 3 bases and J gave up 4 bases, with 12 bases separating them. CDR3: CASSFSGESTEAFF. The CDR3 DNA reads as TGTGCCAGCAGTTTCTCCGGGGAGAGCACTGAAGCTTTCTTT.

In this sample, this clonotype turned up many times. CDR3 protein: CASRPSGDRGAQYF. The CDR3, as DNA: TGTGCCAGCAGACCCTCGGGGGACAGGGGGGCGCAGTACTTC. J is TRBJ2-7 and V is TRBV12-3 or TRBV12-4; 11 bases are a match to TRBD1. V was pared by 6 bases and J by 9 bases, with 10 bases of the junction left unmatched. This CDR3 spans 14 amino acids.

The CDR3 protein is CASSQDRARDTQYF. In DNA, the CDR3 is TGCGCCAGCAGCCAGGACAGGGCAAGAGATACGCAGTATTTT. The genes are TRBV5-1 and TRBJ2-3; 8 positions agree with TRBD1. This CDR3 has 14 amino acids. Germline V CDR1 and CDR2: SGHRS, YFSETQ. V shed 4 bases, J shed 5 bases, and the junction held 6 bases outside the gene matches.